This T cell receptor (beta chain) is from a study of CD8 T cells in Susac syndrome. Whole-study context: The Susac syndrome patients were therapy-naive, on corticosteroids, or on intravenous immunoglobulin alone at blood draw. Overall study findings and caveats: Clonal CD8+ expansion in Susac was highest in TEMRA cells and active patients. Susac-specific public clones in total CD8+ repertoires numbered some 16; in CD8+ TEMRA repertoires, they numbered roughly 5.

The CDR3 contains 13 residues. The germline V gene encodes CDR1 SQVTM and CDR2 ANQGSEA. Trimming removed 7 bases from V and 1 base from J; junction bases left unmatched: 4. The sample holds one count of this clonotype. Its cognate antigen is unknown. An amount of RNA that ranged from 0.5 to 1 ug was reverse transcribed with random hexamers. An immunoSEQ multiplex PCR amplified TCR beta CDR3 over 54 Vbeta and 13 Jbeta. TCRdb passed the immunoSEQ multiplex PCR reads through MiXCR, listing each CDR3 protein once. Among 75,000 to 80,000 distinct CDR3 sequences listed, roughly 94% were seen once. Source material: CD8+ T cells from PBMCs. This TCR came from a human donor with Susac syndrome. The chain combines TRBV29-1 with TRBJ2-7, with TRBD2 matching 10 bases. CDR3 in amino acids: CSATSGASYEQYF. CDR3 nucleotides: TGCAGCGCCACTAGCGGGGCATCCTACGAGCAGTACTTC.